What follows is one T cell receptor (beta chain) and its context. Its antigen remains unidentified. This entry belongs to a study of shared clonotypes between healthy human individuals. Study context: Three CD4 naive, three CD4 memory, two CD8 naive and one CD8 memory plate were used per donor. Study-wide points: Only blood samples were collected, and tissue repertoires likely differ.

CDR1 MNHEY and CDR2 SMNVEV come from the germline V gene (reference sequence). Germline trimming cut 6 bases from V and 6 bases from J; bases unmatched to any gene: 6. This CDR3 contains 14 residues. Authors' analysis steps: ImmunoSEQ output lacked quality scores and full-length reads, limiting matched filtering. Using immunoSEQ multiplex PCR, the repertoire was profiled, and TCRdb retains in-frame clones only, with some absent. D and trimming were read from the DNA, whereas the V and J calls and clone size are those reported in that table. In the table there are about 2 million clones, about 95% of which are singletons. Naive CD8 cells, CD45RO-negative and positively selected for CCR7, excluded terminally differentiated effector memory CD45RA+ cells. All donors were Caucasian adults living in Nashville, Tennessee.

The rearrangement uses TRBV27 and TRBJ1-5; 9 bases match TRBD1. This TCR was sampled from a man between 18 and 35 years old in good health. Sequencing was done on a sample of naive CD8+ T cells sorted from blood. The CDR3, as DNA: TGTGCCAGCAGAAAGGACAGGGGAGGTCAGCCCCAGCATTTT. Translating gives CASRKDRGGQPQHF.